This T cell receptor (beta chain) is drawn from a study of CD8 T cells in Susac syndrome. The wider study: Blood was drawn from patients with Susac syndrome. At that point, they were therapy-naive, on corticosteroids, or on intravenous immunoglobulin alone. Broader study findings: The study acknowledged a relatively small number of individuals in its TCR sequencing and HLA analysis.

V was trimmed by 3 bases and J by 8 bases, leaving 8 bases between them. CDR3 length: 12 residues. Negative isolation yielded CD4+ and CD8+ T cells, and FACS enriched TEMRA cells. Random hexamers were used to reverse transcribe the RNA input (about 0.45 to 1 ug). Across 54 Vbeta and 13 Jbeta, TCR beta CDR3 was amplified with immunoSEQ multiplex PCR. TCRdb reanalysed the immunoSEQ multiplex PCR reads using MiXCR and keeps one entry per CDR3 protein. This table holds about 150,000 distinct CDR3 sequences, 90% to 95% found once. On this clonotype itself: The antigen is unknown.

This chain links TRBV12-3 or TRBV12-4 with TRBJ2-1; D remains unclear. The sequencing input was CD4+ T cells from PBMCs. The receptor was isolated from a human donor with Susac syndrome. CDR3 nucleotides: TGTGCCAGCAGTTTTTGGGATGATGAGCAGTTCTTC. Translation: CASSFWDDEQFF.